This T cell receptor (beta chain) originates from a study of Ad26.COV2.S vaccination and SARS-CoV-2 variants. The repertoire was sequenced with immunoSEQ multiplex PCR; TCRdb's copy has only in-frame clones and lacks some. The sample has approximately 460,000 clones, 70% to 90% seen once. Treatment given: roughly 18 received Ad26.COV2.S at low or high dose, single or two shots; 5 received placebo; per-sample allocation not given. Day 63 after the first injection of vaccine or placebo was the sampling time. Germline-derived CDR1 and CDR2 are MDHEN and SYDVKM. The CDR3 covers 12 residues. V shed 6 bases and J shed 7 bases, with 12 bases lying between them.

This chain links TRBV28 with TRBJ1-2; a possible D gene is TRBD1 (6 bases). This receptor was obtained from a person between 18 and 60 years old who received the Ad26.COV2.S COVID-19 vaccine or a placebo. Material: peripheral blood, obtained in a trial of Ad26.COV2.S vaccine versus placebo. The CDR3 coding sequence is TGTGCCAGCAGACCCTCGGGGGCTGGCTACACCTTC. This encodes CASRPSGAGYTF.